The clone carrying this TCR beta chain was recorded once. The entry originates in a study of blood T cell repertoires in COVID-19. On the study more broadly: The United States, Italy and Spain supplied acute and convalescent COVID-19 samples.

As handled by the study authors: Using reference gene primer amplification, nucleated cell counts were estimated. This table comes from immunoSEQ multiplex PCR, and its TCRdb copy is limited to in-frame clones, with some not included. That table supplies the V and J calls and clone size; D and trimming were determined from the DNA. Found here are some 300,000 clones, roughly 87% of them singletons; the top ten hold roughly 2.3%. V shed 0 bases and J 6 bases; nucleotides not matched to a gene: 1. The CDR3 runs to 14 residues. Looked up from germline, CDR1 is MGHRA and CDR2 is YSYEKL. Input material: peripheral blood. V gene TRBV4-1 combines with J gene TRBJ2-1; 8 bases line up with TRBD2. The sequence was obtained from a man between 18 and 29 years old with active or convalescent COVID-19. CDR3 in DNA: TGCGCCAGCAGCCAAGAAGGGACTAGCAATGAGCAGTTCTTC. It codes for CASSQEGTSNEQFF.